This T cell receptor (beta chain) derives from a study of regulatory T cells in long-lasting Graves disease. Time point denoted: persistent/refractory GD, antithyroid drugs over 5 years with positive TRAb. The TCR library used RNA extracted from PBMCs. This clonotype was seen ten or more times. Arm-PCR of CDR3 regions and iRepertoire HTBI primers were used to build TCR beta libraries. Using its own MiXCR run on the multiplex PCR reads, TCRdb lists one record per CDR3 protein. The sample includes around 450,000 distinct CDR3 sequences, roughly 21% seen only once; the top ten take more than 6%. V lost 6 bases and J lost 9, with 12 bases in between. This CDR3 comprises 12 residues.

The V call is TRBV12-3 or TRBV12-4, the J call TRBJ1-5, with D uncertain. This material consisted of peripheral blood mononuclear cells (PBMCs), taken when the disease was refractory, from a patient treated with antithyroid drugs. The receptor was isolated from a female donor with Graves disease. The CDR3 loop is CASSPSQRPQHF. The DNA of the CDR3 is TGTGCCAGCAGCCCCAGTCAGCGGCCCCAGCATTTT.